Listed here is a single TCR beta chain. The data originate from a study of cytomegalovirus exposure and HLA in healthy donors. Primers: 60 Vbeta forward and 13 Jbeta reverse. Sequencing used immunoSEQ multiplex PCR; TCRdb keeps in-frame clones, though not all of them. Seen here are approximately 90,000 clones, about 74% observed once, and the top ten hold about 3%. The CDR3 sequence is 12 residues long. V was trimmed by 7 bases and J by 5 bases, leaving 11 bases between them. Germline V gives CDR1 MDHEN, CDR2 SYDVKM. The sample was PBMCs. V is TRBV28 and J is TRBJ1-2; D gene uncertain. The TCR originated in a man aged 35 to 55 in good health and CMV-seronegative. CDR3 bases: TGTGCCAGCACCCCACGGTCTTATGGCTACACCTTC. Translated, it gives CASTPRSYGYTF.